This paragraph covers one T cell receptor (beta chain) sequence. The specificity of this receptor is unknown. No base qualities exist here, and no much larger clone lies one base off it. The immunoSEQ Assay, a bias-controlled multiplex PCR, was used to amplify TCRbeta CDR3 regions from genomic DNA. In the authors' own workflow: Nucleated cell counts per sample were estimated from amplification of reference gene primers within the assay. To quantify the absolute abundance of each unique TCRbeta CDR3 rearrangement, sequence reads were collapsed and filtered. Productive Simpson clonality was computed per sample as the square root of Simpson's diversity index over productive rearrangements. Here the immuneACCESS table is served through TCRdb, limited to in-frame sequences with V and J called. Missing clones are a known gap in these copies; in checked studies unresolved V genes cover under half, and the rest lacks a known reason. V and J calls and clone size follow that table, whereas D and trimming were derived from the DNA. In all, the sample holds fewer than 100,000 clones, and less than 90% of those were seen once. Approximately 7.2% of the sample rests with the top ten.

Each collaborating institution followed its own protocols to collect whole blood in K2EDTA tubes. Collaborator samples were shipped for TCRbeta analysis as frozen whole blood, isolated PBMCs, or DNA extracted from either sample type. The source of the sample is a study of blood T cell repertoires in COVID-19 (dated by TCRdb to 2020 to 2021). The study in broad terms: Collaborator samples came from the United States, Italy and Spain and covered acute and convalescent phases of COVID-19. The material from the prospective study consisted of cDNA or gDNA derived from T cells, B-cell-depleted T cells, or PBMCs. Subjects who had been exposed to COVID-19, were actively infected with it, or had recovered from it provided the deeply sampled blood TCRbeta repertoires that made up the dataset. The repertoires were released in a freely available public database meant as a resource for research on the immune response to SARS-CoV-2. Samples came from the ongoing ImmuneRACE study (first 160 participants) plus 1,254 subjects from 6 global collaborators. Nearly every sample came with metadata listing a de-identified subject ID, COVID-19 status, age in years and sex. Where available, HLA class I and class II types were obtained from metadata supplied by the sample provider rather than from assay-based typing.

Results and caveats for the whole study, not just this receptor: The quantity of clinical and demographic metadata differed by source and by participant and was supplied without curation.

CDR1 and CDR2 are drawn from the germline V gene: MNHEY, SVGAGI. The trim is 10 bases for V and 2 bases for J, with a gap of 12 bases between the germline ends. There are 13 amino acids in the CDR3, from cysteine to phenylalanine inclusive. The sequence is cut down to CDR3 DNA, 39 bases in frame from base 1. The source material was peripheral blood. The receptor's source is a man aged 55 to 70 with acute or convalescent COVID-19. The chain is assembled from TRBV6-5 and TRBJ1-5; the D gene is unclear. CDR3 sequence: CATRDRGNQPQHF. The sequenced DNA: TGTGCCACCAGAGACCGGGGCAATCAGCCCCAGCATTTT.